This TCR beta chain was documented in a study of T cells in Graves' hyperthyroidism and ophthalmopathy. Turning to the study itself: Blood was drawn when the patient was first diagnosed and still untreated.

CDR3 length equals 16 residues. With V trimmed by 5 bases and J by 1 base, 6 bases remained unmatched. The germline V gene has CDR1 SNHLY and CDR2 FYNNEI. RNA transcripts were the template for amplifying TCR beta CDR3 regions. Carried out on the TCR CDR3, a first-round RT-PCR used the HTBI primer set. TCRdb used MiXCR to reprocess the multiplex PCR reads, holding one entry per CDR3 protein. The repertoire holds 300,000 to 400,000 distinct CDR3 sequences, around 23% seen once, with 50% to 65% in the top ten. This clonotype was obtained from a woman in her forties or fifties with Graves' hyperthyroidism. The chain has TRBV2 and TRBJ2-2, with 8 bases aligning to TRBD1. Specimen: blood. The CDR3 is CASSRTGPKNTGELFF. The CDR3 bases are TGTGCCAGCAGTCGGACAGGGCCTAAGAACACCGGGGAGCTGTTTTTT.